The 29 T cell receptor beta chains in this list originate from one sample, sequenced in a study of neurological immune-mediated disorders. One entry per CDR3 protein results from TCRdb running MiXCR on the 5' RACE reads. The sample holds 85,000 to 90,000 distinct CDR3 sequences, around 3.6% seen once. The sample taken for sequencing was PBMCs. The receptors were sampled from a woman between 50 and 59 years old with multiple sclerosis.

Many counts were recorded for this clonotype. V usage is TRBV2 and J usage is TRBJ1-1; no definite D call. There are 14 residues in the CDR3. V lost 8 bases, J lost 5 bases, and 18 bases lay in between. Germline V gene lookup returns CDR1 SNHLY and CDR2 FYNNEI. CDR3 in amino acids: CASHPHSVGTEAFF. CDR3 DNA sequence: TGTGCCAGCCATCCCCACAGCGTGGGTACTGAAGCTTTCTTT.

This chain joins TRBV5-1 and TRBJ1-5; 7 bases match TRBD1. Germline V gene data show CDR1 as SGHRS and CDR2 as YFSETQ. J gave up 4 bases and V 2 bases, and 6 bases lay outside the gene matches. The CDR3 has 15 residues. The CDR3 DNA reads as TGCGCCAGCAGCTTAGAGGGGGCGCGTAATCAGCCCCAGCATTTT. Its translation is CASSLEGARNQPQHF.

This clonotype came up many times. The chain carries TRBV27 and TRBJ1-2; D uncertain. CDR1 and CDR2 from the germline V gene are MNHEY and SMNVEV (reference sequence). Trimming cost V 3 bases and J 4 bases, with 12 bases left between them. The CDR3 extends over 14 amino acids. In nucleotides, the CDR3 is TGTGCCAGCAGTTTCACACGATGGGGCTATGGCTACACCTTC. It encodes CASSFTRWGYGYTF.

Many counts were recorded for this clonotype. The chain couples TRBV5-1 to TRBJ2-7; possible D gene TRBD1, 6 bases. Trimming pared 4 bases from V and 0 bases from J, leaving 20 bases between. CDR3 length: 17 residues. The germline V gene encodes CDR1 SGHRS and CDR2 YFSETQ. The CDR3 sequence: CASSQTSGVRSSYEQYF. CDR3 sequence (DNA): TGCGCCAGCAGCCAGACATCAGGGGTTAGGAGCTCCTACGAGCAGTACTTC.

This clonotype was counted at least ten times. The J gene is TRBJ1-3, the V gene TRBV11-2; D is ambiguous. V shed 4 bases and J shed 0 bases, with 7 bases lying between them. This CDR3 contains 14 residues. Germline CDR1 reads SGHAT; CDR2 reads FQNNGV. The CDR3 loop reads CASSSRTSGNTIYF. In DNA form, the CDR3 reads TGTGCCAGCAGCTCCCGAACCTCTGGAAACACCATATATTTT. Variable domain in full (rest from reference TRBV11-2 and TRBJ1-3): EAGVAQSPRYKIIEKRQSVAFWCNPISGHATLYWYQQILGQGPKLLIQFQNNGVVDDSQLPKDRFSAERLKGVDSTLKIQPAKLEDSAVYLCASSSRTSGNTIYFGEGSWLTVV.

The count of this clonotype is one. The chain joins TRBV12-2 to TRBJ2-5. TRBV12-2 is designated a pseudogene. CDR3 length equals 11 residues. CDR3 coding DNA: TGTGCAAGTCGCCCTACGACGGCCGAGAACTTC. Protein product: CASRPTTAENF.

There are many counts of this clonotype. This chain connects TRBV9 to TRBJ1-1; TRBD1 is a possible D gene (5 bases). This CDR3 region has 14 residues. V lost 0 bases to trimming and J lost 3 bases, with 9 bases between them. Germline V gene lookup returns CDR1 SGDLS and CDR2 YYNGEE. CDR3 bases: TGTGCCAGCAGCGTAGTTCAGGGTTACACTGAAGCTTTCTTT. This gives the protein CASSVVQGYTEAFF.

This clonotype was counted many times. J is TRBJ1-1 and V is TRBV4-3; D gene ambiguous. The CDR3 loop spans 14 amino acids. V was shortened by 5 bases and J by 0 bases, with 10 bases between the two germline ends. The germline gives CDR1 LGHNA, CDR2 YSLEER. The DNA of the CDR3 is TGCGCCAGCAGCGAACAGCAAATGAACACTGAAGCTTTCTTT. This codes for CASSEQQMNTEAFF.

This clonotype appeared many times. The rearrangement uses TRBV20-1 and TRBJ2-7; tentative D call: TRBD1 (6 bases). V lost 5 bases, J lost 6 bases, and 14 bases lay in between. Per germline, CDR1 DFQATT and CDR2 SNEGSKA (reference sequence). The CDR3 runs 12 residues. The CDR3 loop is CSAALGAGEQYF. The DNA of the CDR3 is TGCAGTGCTGCCCTGGGGGCGGGCGAGCAGTACTTC.

This clonotype was counted many times. The CDR3 reads CSARVQGAANEKLFF. CDR3 sequence (DNA): TGCAGTGCTAGAGTACAGGGGGCAGCTAATGAAAAACTGTTTTTT. This chain connects TRBV20-1 to TRBJ1-4; TRBD1 matches 9 bases. CDR1 is DFQATT and CDR2 is SNEGSKA in the germline V gene (reference sequence). The junction had 3 bases not matched to a gene; V was cut back by 1 base and J by 3 bases. There are 15 residues in the CDR3.

This clonotype is medium-sized in the sample. The chain is built from TRBV12-3 or TRBV12-4 and TRBJ2-7, with a weak D call TRBD1 (5 bases). The CDR3 length is 12 residues. V was shortened by 4 bases and J by 6 bases, with 10 bases between the two germline ends. The CDR3 sequence: CASSSTGGEQYF. The CDR3 DNA reads as TGTGCCAGCAGTTCCACAGGCGGCGAGCAGTACTTC.

This clonotype was detected many times. The chain carries TRBV7-6 and TRBJ2-1; 12 nucleotides align to TRBD2. The CDR3 covers 18 residues. V shed 4 bases, J shed 7 bases, and the junction held 14 bases outside the gene matches. Germline loops: CDR1 SGHVS, CDR2 FNYEAQ. CDR3 nucleotide sequence: TGTGCCAGCAGCTCCACACCCCCAGCTAGCGGGGGGGTGAATGAGCAGTTCTTC. This sequence encodes CASSSTPPASGGVNEQFF.

This clonotype was counted ten times or more. V gene TRBV6-2 or TRBV6-3 combines with J gene TRBJ1-4; D ambiguous. The germline CDR1 and CDR2 sequences are MNHEY and SVGEGT. The length of the CDR3 is 15 residues. Trimming took off 4 bases at V and 5 bases at J, with 14 bases between the two ends. This chain's CDR3 is CASSFPTRRNEKLFF. DNA for the CDR3: TGTGCCAGCAGTTTCCCGACTCGAAGAAATGAAAAACTGTTTTTT.

A remark on this clonotype: A clone one base away is much larger, so this may be a read error. This chain uses TRBV7-2 with TRBJ2-5; TRBD2 aligns across 9 bases. CDR1 SGHTA and CDR2 FQGNSA come from the germline V gene. The CDR3 covers 14 residues. CDR3 DNA sequence: TGTGCCAGCAGCCGCGGGGGGGCCGAAGAGAACCAGTACTTC. Its translation: CASSRGGAEENQYF.

This clonotype was counted at least ten times. The J gene is TRBJ2-7, the V gene TRBV5-1; no clear D gene. The length of the CDR3 is 13 residues. V was clipped by 4 bases and J by 3 bases, with 11 bases between them. Germline lookup yields CDR1 SGHRS and CDR2 YFSETQ. CDR3 sequence (DNA): TGCGCCAGCAGCCCCGACTGGAGCTACGAGCAGTACTTC. It encodes CASSPDWSYEQYF.

This clonotype was seen ten or more times. The chain carries TRBV2 and TRBJ2-2, with D unclear. The CDR3 is 12 amino acids. Germline V gives CDR1 SNHLY, CDR2 FYNNEI. V dropped 6 bases and J dropped 6 bases, with 8 bases sitting between them. CDR3 sequence: CASSWVAGELFF. CDR3 in DNA: TGTGCCAGCAGCTGGGTGGCCGGGGAGCTGTTTTTT.

There are many counts of this clonotype. The chain recombines TRBV10-1 with TRBJ2-1; D is tentatively TRBD1 or TRBD2 (5 bases each). CDR1 and CDR2 (germline): WNHNN, SYGVQD (reference sequence). This CDR3 region has 14 residues. V was shortened by 6 bases and J by 8 bases, with 17 bases between the two germline ends. CDR3 in amino acids: CASSRDQSSHEQFF. DNA for the CDR3: TGCGCCAGCAGCCGGGACCAATCCTCCCATGAGCAGTTCTTC.

The table lists this clonotype with many counts. The rearrangement links TRBV7-3 to TRBJ2-3; 13 bases are a match to TRBD2. J lost 4 bases, V lost 3 bases, and 4 bases had no gene match. The germline gives CDR1 SGHTA, CDR2 FQGTGA. The CDR3 length is 16 residues. The CDR3 protein is CASSFGLAGVADTQYF. The CDR3 bases are TGTGCCAGCAGCTTCGGACTAGCGGGGGTGGCAGATACGCAGTATTTT.

This clonotype was detected a few times. V gene TRBV20-1 combines with J gene TRBJ1-4, with D uncertain. This CDR3 region has 13 residues. With 3 bases removed from V and 7 bases from J, the gap between germline ends came to 12 bases. Germline V gives CDR1 DFQATT, CDR2 SNEGSKA (reference sequence). The CDR3 loop reads CSASGLGGEKLFF. In DNA, the CDR3 is TGCAGTGCTAGCGGACTGGGAGGTGAAAAACTGTTTTTT.

This clonotype was counted many times. This chain links TRBV9 with TRBJ2-7; 9 bases are shared with TRBD1. This CDR3 spans 13 amino acids. Unmatched junction bases numbered 7, after V lost 6 bases and J lost 6 bases. Germline CDR1 is SGDLS and CDR2 is YYNGEE. The CDR3 DNA is TGTGCCAGCACCCGGGACAGGGTAGGCGAGCAGTACTTC. This codes for CASTRDRVGEQYF.

The chain carries TRBV10-2 and TRBJ2-6, with unresolved D. V gave up 5 bases and J gave up 0 bases, with 5 bases separating them. The length of the CDR3 is 14 residues. Germline V lookup: CDR1 WSHSY, CDR2 SAAADI. The CDR3 region has the DNA TGCGCCAGCAGTTACTACTCTGGGGCCAACGTCCTGACTTTC. This gives the protein CASSYYSGANVLTF.

This clonotype showed up many times. V gene TRBV20-1 combines with J gene TRBJ2-5, with D tentatively TRBD1 (7 bases). Germline loops: CDR1 DFQATT, CDR2 SNEGSKA (reference sequence). The CDR3 sequence is 13 residues long. The CDR3 DNA is TGCACCGCAGGGGGACTGATGAAAGAGACCCAGTACTTC. It codes for CTAGGLMKETQYF.

This clonotype was found many times. The CDR3 DNA reads as TGTGCCAGCAGCATACAGGGCTCCTACGAGCAGTACTTC. This codes for CASSIQGSYEQYF. V gene TRBV7-2 combines with J gene TRBJ2-7; D is possibly TRBD1 (6 bases). The V gene lost 5 bases and the J gene lost 0 bases, with 8 bases spanning the gap. The CDR3 runs to 13 residues. CDR1 and CDR2 from the germline V gene are SGHTA and FQGNSA. Full variable domain (rest looked up from reference TRBV7-2 and TRBJ2-7): GAGVSQSPSNKVTEKGKDVELRCDPISGHTALYWYRQSLGQGLEFLIYFQGNSAPDKSGLPSDRFSAERTGGSVSTLTIQRTQQEDSAVYLCASSIQGSYEQYFGPGTRLTVT.

The sample holds many counts of this clonotype. J is TRBJ1-6 and V is TRBV7-9; 12 bases fit TRBD1. Per germline, CDR1 SEHNR and CDR2 FQNEAQ (reference sequence). The CDR3 consists of 17 residues. Germline trimming cut 2 bases from V and 6 bases from J; bases unmatched to any gene: 5. CDR3 region: CASSLYGTGGRNSPLHF. CDR3 coding DNA: TGTGCCAGCAGCTTATATGGGACAGGGGGCCGTAATTCACCCCTCCACTTT.

This clonotype was detected many times. This rearrangement joins TRBV3-1 to TRBJ1-1, with TRBD1 matching over 9 bases. This CDR3 comprises 14 residues. Losses at the gene ends were 3 bases for V and 5 bases for J; bases not matched to a gene: 4. Germline V gene lookup returns CDR1 LGHDT and CDR2 YNNKEL (reference sequence). CDR3 sequence (DNA): TGTGCCAGCAGCCACTTACAGGGGGCAACTGAAGCTTTCTTT. Its translation: CASSHLQGATEAFF. Drawing the rest from reference TRBV3-1 and TRBJ1-1, the complete variable domain is DTAVSQTPKYLVTQMGNDKSIKCEQNLGHDTMYWYKQDSKKFLKIMFSYNNKELIINETVPNRFSPKSPDKAHLNLHINSLELGDSAVYFCASSHLQGATEAFFGQGTRLTVV.

This clonotype has a count of ten or more. V is TRBV24-1 and J is TRBJ2-1; tentative D call: TRBD2 (6 bases). CDR3 length: 16 amino acids. Per germline, CDR1 KGHDR and CDR2 SFDVKD. The V end was cut by 2 bases, the J end by 3 bases, with 13 bases between. The CDR3 coding sequence is TGTGCCACCAGTGATTCATCCGGGAGAGACTACAATGAGCAGTTCTTC. This encodes CATSDSSGRDYNEQFF.

This clonotype was counted at least ten times. The V and J genes are TRBV12-3 or TRBV12-4 and TRBJ1-5, with D perhaps matching TRBD1 (5 bases). The CDR3 extends over 16 amino acids. Trimming shortened V by 6 bases and J by 2 bases, and 17 bases separated the two germline ends. The CDR3 loop reads CASSKAGTSGNQPQHF. CDR3 nucleotide sequence: TGTGCCAGCAGCAAAGCCGGGACCAGCGGCAATCAGCCCCAGCATTTT.

This clonotype was observed many times. The chain joins TRBV15 to TRBJ2-5, with 9 bases identical to TRBD2. The V and J ends lost 3 bases and 4 bases, in that order; junction bases with no gene match: 6. In germline, CDR1 is LNHNV, CDR2 YYDKDF (reference sequence). This CDR3 comprises 15 residues. The CDR3 DNA follows: TGTGCCACCAGCAGCCAGCGGGGGGAGACAGAGACCCAGTACTTC. Amino acids: CATSSQRGETETQYF.

The CDR3 here is CASSLEAENSPLHF. DNA of the CDR3: TGCGCCAGCAGCTTGGAGGCAGAAAATTCACCCCTCCACTTT. The V and J genes are TRBV5-1 and TRBJ1-6; D call uncertain. CDR1 is SGHRS, CDR2 YFSETQ, per germline. CDR3 length: 14 residues. Trimming cost V 0 bases and J 7 bases, with 8 bases left between them.